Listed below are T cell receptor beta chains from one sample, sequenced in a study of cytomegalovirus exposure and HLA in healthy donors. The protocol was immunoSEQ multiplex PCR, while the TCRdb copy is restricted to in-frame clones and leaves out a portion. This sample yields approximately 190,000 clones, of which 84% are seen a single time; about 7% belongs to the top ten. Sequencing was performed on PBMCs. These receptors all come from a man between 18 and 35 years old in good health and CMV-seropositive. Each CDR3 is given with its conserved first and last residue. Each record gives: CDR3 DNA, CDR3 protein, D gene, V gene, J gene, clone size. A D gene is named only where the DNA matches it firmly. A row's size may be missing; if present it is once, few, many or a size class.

CDR3nt: TGTGCCAGCAGTTTGTTCGGTGCTCTAGGAGTGATGAACACCGGGGAGCTGTTTTTT
CDR3aa: CASSLFGALGVMNTGELFF
d_gene: NA
v_gene: TRBV27
j_gene: TRBJ2-2
abundance: NA

CDR3nt: TGTGCCAGCAGTCCGACCCAGGTCCAGCCCCAGCATTTT
CDR3aa: CASSPTQVQPQHF
d_gene: NA
v_gene: TRBV27
j_gene: TRBJ1-5
abundance: NA

CDR3nt: TGTGCCAGCTCACTGGGAGGGGACTACGAGCAGTACTTC
CDR3aa: CASSLGGDYEQYF
d_gene: TRBD2
v_gene: TRBV18
j_gene: TRBJ2-7
abundance: NA

CDR3nt: TGTGCCAGCAGTTACGGGGGGGCGGCCGAGCAGTACTTC
CDR3aa: CASSYGGAAEQYF
d_gene: TRBD2
v_gene: TRBV28
j_gene: TRBJ2-7
abundance: NA

CDR3nt: TGTGCCACCAGCAGAGATCGGTGGGAGGGAAGATTCTTC
CDR3aa: CATSRDRWEGRFF
d_gene: TRBD2
v_gene: TRBV15
j_gene: TRBJ2-1
abundance: NA

CDR3nt: TGCGCCAGCAGCTTGGCCCAGGCAGGGGAGCAGTACTTC
CDR3aa: CASSLAQAGEQYF
d_gene: NA
v_gene: TRBV5-1
j_gene: TRBJ2-7
abundance: NA

CDR3nt: TGTGCCAGCAGCTCGGGACTAGCGGCCGAAGGGACAGATACGCAGTATTTT
CDR3aa: CASSSGLAAEGTDTQYF
d_gene: TRBD2
v_gene: TRBV13
j_gene: TRBJ2-3
abundance: NA

CDR3nt: TGCGCCAGCAGCTTGGAGGGGCGAGAGACCCAGTACTTC
CDR3aa: CASSLEGRETQYF
d_gene: NA
v_gene: TRBV5-1
j_gene: TRBJ2-5
abundance: NA

CDR3nt: TGCGCCAGCAGCTGGCGAGGGCCCCTAGCGGGAGGGCTATACGAGCAGTACTTC
CDR3aa: CASSWRGPLAGGLYEQYF
d_gene: TRBD2
v_gene: TRBV10-2
j_gene: TRBJ2-7
abundance: many

CDR3nt: TGTGCCAGCAGCTTGGGGGGGCGGACTAGCGCCTACGAGCAGTACTTC
CDR3aa: CASSLGGRTSAYEQYF
d_gene: TRBD2
v_gene: TRBV5-4
j_gene: TRBJ2-7
abundance: NA

CDR3nt: TGCGCCAGCAGCTCGGGACAGGGATCCTACAATGAGCAGTTCTTC
CDR3aa: CASSSGQGSYNEQFF
d_gene: TRBD1
v_gene: TRBV5-1
j_gene: TRBJ2-1
abundance: NA

CDR3nt: TGTGCCAGCAGTGAAGGAGTCACTTTGGGGACAAACACTGAAGCTTTCTTT
CDR3aa: CASSEGVTLGTNTEAFF
d_gene: NA
v_gene: TRBV6-1
j_gene: TRBJ1-1
abundance: few

CDR3nt: TGTGCCTGGAGTCCGGGAGTTGGGTATGGCTACACCTTC
CDR3aa: CAWSPGVGYGYTF
d_gene: NA
v_gene: TRBV30
j_gene: TRBJ1-2
abundance: few

CDR3nt: TGTGCCAGCAGCTTGGGGGGGCCTGAAGAGACCCAGTACTTC
CDR3aa: CASSLGGPEETQYF
d_gene: NA
v_gene: TRBV5-6
j_gene: TRBJ2-5
abundance: once

CDR3nt: TGTGCCAGCAGTTTATCGATGCTAGCGGGGACCTACGAGCAGTACTTC
CDR3aa: CASSLSMLAGTYEQYF
d_gene: TRBD2
v_gene: TRBV27
j_gene: TRBJ2-7
abundance: NA

CDR3nt: TGTGCCAGCAGCTCCCCCCCCCTAGGCCGTGGAAACGGGGAGCTGTTTTTT
CDR3aa: CASSSPPLGRGNGELFF
d_gene: NA
v_gene: TRBV7-9
j_gene: TRBJ2-2
abundance: NA

CDR3nt: TGCAGCGTTGTTGAGACTAGTCGTCACTACAATGAGCAGTTCTTC
CDR3aa: CSVVETSRHYNEQFF
d_gene: NA
v_gene: TRBV29-1
j_gene: TRBJ2-1
abundance: NA

CDR3nt: TGTGCCTGGAGTGTAGGGGTCAGAAGTAACTATGGCTACACCTTC
CDR3aa: CAWSVGVRSNYGYTF
d_gene: NA
v_gene: TRBV30
j_gene: TRBJ1-2
abundance: NA

CDR3nt: TGTGCCAGCAGCTCACGGACAGGGGGCACCGGGGAGCTGTTTTTT
CDR3aa: CASSSRTGGTGELFF
d_gene: TRBD1
v_gene: TRBV13
j_gene: TRBJ2-2
abundance: NA

CDR3nt: TGTGCCAGCATGCCTACTGGGGCCAACGTCCTGACTTTC
CDR3aa: CASMPTGANVLTF
d_gene: NA
v_gene: TRBV2
j_gene: TRBJ2-6
abundance: NA

CDR3nt: TGTGCCAGCAGTTCTCAGGGCCCCGAGCAGTACTTC
CDR3aa: CASSSQGPEQYF
d_gene: NA
v_gene: TRBV7-9
j_gene: TRBJ2-7
abundance: NA

CDR3nt: TGTGCCAGCAGCCTAGTAATACGGCGGGAGCAGTTCTTC
CDR3aa: CASSLVIRREQFF
d_gene: NA
v_gene: TRBV7-2
j_gene: TRBJ2-1
abundance: few

CDR3nt: TGTGCCAGCAGCCAAGATTTAGGACAGCAGAACACTGAAGCTTTCTTT
CDR3aa: CASSQDLGQQNTEAFF
d_gene: NA
v_gene: TRBV4-2
j_gene: TRBJ1-1
abundance: NA

CDR3nt: TGTGCCAGCAGCTTCGTCTTGGGAGGGAACACTGAAGCTTTCTTT
CDR3aa: CASSFVLGGNTEAFF
d_gene: NA
v_gene: TRBV11-1
j_gene: TRBJ1-1
abundance: once

CDR3nt: TGTGCCATCAGTGGCCGACAGGGGGCGATTTACAATGAGCAGTTCTTC
CDR3aa: CAISGRQGAIYNEQFF
d_gene: TRBD1
v_gene: TRBV10-3
j_gene: TRBJ2-1
abundance: NA

CDR3nt: TGTGCCAGCAAGGGGGTGGGGACCGGAGCCTACGAGCAGTACTTC
CDR3aa: CASKGVGTGAYEQYF
d_gene: NA
v_gene: TRBV28
j_gene: TRBJ2-7
abundance: few

CDR3nt: TGCGCCAGCAGCCCAACAGATACGCAGTATTTT
CDR3aa: CASSPTDTQYF
d_gene: NA
v_gene: TRBV10-2
j_gene: TRBJ2-3
abundance: NA

CDR3nt: TGCAGCGTATCGGTGACGGGAGGGTACCAAGAGACCCAGTACTTC
CDR3aa: CSVSVTGGYQETQYF
d_gene: TRBD2
v_gene: TRBV29-1
j_gene: TRBJ2-5
abundance: NA

CDR3nt: TGTGCCAGCAGCCCCGAGAGAGGGGGCTTTGGGGAGCAGTACTTC
CDR3aa: CASSPERGGFGEQYF
d_gene: TRBD1
v_gene: TRBV6-1
j_gene: TRBJ2-7
abundance: NA

CDR3nt: TGTGCCAGCAGCTTTTCGAGATACACCGGGGAGCTGTTTTTT
CDR3aa: CASSFSRYTGELFF
d_gene: NA
v_gene: TRBV11-3
j_gene: TRBJ2-2
abundance: NA

CDR3nt: TGTGCCAGCAGTTTATTGGGGGCAGGGGCCAAAAACATTCAGTACTTC
CDR3aa: CASSLLGAGAKNIQYF
d_gene: NA
v_gene: TRBV27
j_gene: TRBJ2-4
abundance: NA

CDR3nt: TGTGCCAGCAGCGAGCGGGACTGGAATGAGCAGTTCTTC
CDR3aa: CASSERDWNEQFF
d_gene: TRBD2
v_gene: TRBV6-4
j_gene: TRBJ2-1
abundance: NA

CDR3nt: TGTGCCTGGAATAGGGGGCGCGACTATGGCTACACCTTC
CDR3aa: CAWNRGRDYGYTF
d_gene: TRBD1
v_gene: TRBV30
j_gene: TRBJ1-2
abundance: NA

CDR3nt: TGTGCCAGTAGTAGGACTAGCGGGAGGGCCTTTCGAACAGATACGCAGTATTTT
CDR3aa: CASSRTSGRAFRTDTQYF
d_gene: TRBD2
v_gene: TRBV19
j_gene: TRBJ2-3
abundance: NA

CDR3nt: TGTGCCAGCAGTTTAGGGCTACAATACGAGCAGTACTTC
CDR3aa: CASSLGLQYEQYF
d_gene: NA
v_gene: TRBV27
j_gene: TRBJ2-7
abundance: NA

CDR3nt: TGTGCCAGCAGCTTAGGGGGAACAGGGGGTGTGTCGTATGGCTACACCTTC
CDR3aa: CASSLGGTGGVSYGYTF
d_gene: TRBD1
v_gene: TRBV7-8
j_gene: TRBJ1-2
abundance: NA

CDR3nt: TGTGCCAGCACTAGGACAGGGAACCCTTCGGGAGAGCAGTACTTC
CDR3aa: CASTRTGNPSGEQYF
d_gene: TRBD1
v_gene: TRBV27
j_gene: TRBJ2-7
abundance: once

CDR3nt: TGTGCCTCCACGCCGGAGGGACGGTTCTACGAGCAGTACTTC
CDR3aa: CASTPEGRFYEQYF
d_gene: NA
v_gene: TRBV30
j_gene: TRBJ2-7
abundance: NA

CDR3nt: TGTGCCAGCAGTTTCCGGCCGGGGTCGAACACTGAAGCTTTCTTT
CDR3aa: CASSFRPGSNTEAFF
d_gene: NA
v_gene: TRBV27
j_gene: TRBJ1-1
abundance: NA

CDR3nt: TGTGCCAGCAGCTTAGTGGGACTAGCGGGAGCCGAGCAGTTCTTC
CDR3aa: CASSLVGLAGAEQFF
d_gene: TRBD2
v_gene: TRBV11-3
j_gene: TRBJ2-1
abundance: NA

CDR3nt: TGTGCCAGCAGTTACACCAGATTGGGGCGGCCCTACGAGCAGTACTTC
CDR3aa: CASSYTRLGRPYEQYF
d_gene: NA
v_gene: TRBV6-5
j_gene: TRBJ2-7
abundance: NA

CDR3nt: TGTGCCAGCAGCTTTCGGGACAACCCCTACGAGCAGTACTTC
CDR3aa: CASSFRDNPYEQYF
d_gene: NA
v_gene: TRBV7-2
j_gene: TRBJ2-7
abundance: NA